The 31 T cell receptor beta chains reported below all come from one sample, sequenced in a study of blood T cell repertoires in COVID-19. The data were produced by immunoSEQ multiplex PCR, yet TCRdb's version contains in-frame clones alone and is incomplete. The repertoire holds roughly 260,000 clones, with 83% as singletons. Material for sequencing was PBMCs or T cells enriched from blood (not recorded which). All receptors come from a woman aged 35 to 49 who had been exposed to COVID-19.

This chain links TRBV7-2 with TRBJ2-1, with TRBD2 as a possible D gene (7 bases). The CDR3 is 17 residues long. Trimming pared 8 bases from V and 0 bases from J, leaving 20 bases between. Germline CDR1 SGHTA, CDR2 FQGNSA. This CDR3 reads CASPREGGASSYNEQFF. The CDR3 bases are TGTGCCAGCCCCAGGGAAGGGGGGGCCAGCTCCTACAATGAGCAGTTCTTC. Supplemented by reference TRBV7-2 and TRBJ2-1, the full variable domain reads GAGVSQSPSNKVTEKGKDVELRCDPISGHTALYWYRQSLGQGLEFLIYFQGNSAPDKSGLPSDRFSAERTGGSVSTLTIQRTQQEDSAVYLCASPREGGASSYNEQFFGPGTRLTVL.

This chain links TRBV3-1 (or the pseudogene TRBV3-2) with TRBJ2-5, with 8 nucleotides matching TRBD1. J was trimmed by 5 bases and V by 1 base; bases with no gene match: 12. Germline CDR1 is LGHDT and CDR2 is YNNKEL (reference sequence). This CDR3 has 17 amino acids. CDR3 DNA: TGTGCCAGCAGCCAAGCTTCGGACAGGGTGGGTTTGGAGACCCAGTACTTC. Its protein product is CASSQASDRVGLETQYF.

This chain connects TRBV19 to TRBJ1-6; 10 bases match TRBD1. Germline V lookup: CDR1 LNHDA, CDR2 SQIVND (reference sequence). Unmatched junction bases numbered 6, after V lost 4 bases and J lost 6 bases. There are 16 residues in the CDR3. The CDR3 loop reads CASSTGTGAFNSPLHF. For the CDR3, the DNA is TGTGCCAGTAGTACGGGGACAGGGGCCTTTAATTCACCCCTCCACTTT.

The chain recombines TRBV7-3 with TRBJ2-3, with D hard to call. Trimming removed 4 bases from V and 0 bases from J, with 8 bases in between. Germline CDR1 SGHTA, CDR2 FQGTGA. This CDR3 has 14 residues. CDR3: CASSSGPSTDTQYF. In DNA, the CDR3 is TGTGCCAGCAGCTCAGGCCCTAGCACAGATACGCAGTATTTT. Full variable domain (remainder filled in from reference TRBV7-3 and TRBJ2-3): GAGVSQTPSNKVTEKGKYVELRCDPISGHTALYWYRQSLGQGPEFLIYFQGTGAADDSGLPNDRFFAVRPEGSVSTLKIQRTERGDSAVYLCASSSGPSTDTQYFGPGTRLTVL.

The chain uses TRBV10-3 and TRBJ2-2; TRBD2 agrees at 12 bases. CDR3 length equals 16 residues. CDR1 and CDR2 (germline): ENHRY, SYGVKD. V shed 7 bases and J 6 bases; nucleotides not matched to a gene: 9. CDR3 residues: CAITRTSGERAGELFF. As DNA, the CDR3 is TGTGCCATCACTCGGACTAGCGGGGAGCGAGCCGGGGAGCTGTTTTTT.

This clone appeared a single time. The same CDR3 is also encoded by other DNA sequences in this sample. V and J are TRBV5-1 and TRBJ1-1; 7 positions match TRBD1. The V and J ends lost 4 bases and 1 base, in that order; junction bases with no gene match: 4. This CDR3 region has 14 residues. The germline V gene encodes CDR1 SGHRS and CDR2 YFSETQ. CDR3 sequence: CASSPGQENTEAFF. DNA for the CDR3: TGCGCCAGCAGCCCCGGACAGGAGAACACTGAAGCTTTCTTT.

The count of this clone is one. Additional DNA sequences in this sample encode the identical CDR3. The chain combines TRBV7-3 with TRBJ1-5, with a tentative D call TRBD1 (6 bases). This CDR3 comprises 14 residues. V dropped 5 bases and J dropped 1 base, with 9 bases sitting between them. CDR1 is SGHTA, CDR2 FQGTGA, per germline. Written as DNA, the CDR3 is TGTGCCAGCAGCCCACAGGGAAGCAATCAGCCCCAGCATTTT. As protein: CASSPQGSNQPQHF. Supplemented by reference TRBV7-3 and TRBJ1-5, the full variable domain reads GAGVSQTPSNKVTEKGKYVELRCDPISGHTALYWYRQSLGQGPEFLIYFQGTGAADDSGLPNDRFFAVRPEGSVSTLKIQRTERGDSAVYLCASSPQGSNQPQHFGDGTRLSIL.

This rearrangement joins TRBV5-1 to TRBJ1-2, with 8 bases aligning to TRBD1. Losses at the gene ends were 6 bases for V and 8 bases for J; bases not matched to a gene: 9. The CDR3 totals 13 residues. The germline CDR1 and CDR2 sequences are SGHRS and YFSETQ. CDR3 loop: CASTYTGGGGYTF. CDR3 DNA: TGCGCCAGCACCTATACAGGGGGAGGAGGCTACACCTTC.

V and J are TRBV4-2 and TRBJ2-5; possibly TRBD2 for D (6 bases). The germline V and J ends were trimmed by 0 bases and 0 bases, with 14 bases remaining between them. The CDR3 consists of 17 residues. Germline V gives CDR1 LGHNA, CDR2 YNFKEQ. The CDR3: CASSQDIGGGNQETQYF. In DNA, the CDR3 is TGTGCCAGCAGCCAAGATATCGGAGGAGGGAACCAAGAGACCCAGTACTTC.

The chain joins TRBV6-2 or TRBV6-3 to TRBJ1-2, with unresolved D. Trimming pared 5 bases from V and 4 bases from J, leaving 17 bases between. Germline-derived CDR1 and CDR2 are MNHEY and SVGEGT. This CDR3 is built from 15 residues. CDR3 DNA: TGTGCCAGCAGTCAAACGACTTACGGTCTCTATGGCTACACCTTC. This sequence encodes CASSQTTYGLYGYTF.

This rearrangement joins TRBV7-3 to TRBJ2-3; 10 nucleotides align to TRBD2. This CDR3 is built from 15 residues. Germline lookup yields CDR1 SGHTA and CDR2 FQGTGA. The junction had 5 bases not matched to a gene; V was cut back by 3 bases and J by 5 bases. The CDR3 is CASSFSGGEVDTQYF. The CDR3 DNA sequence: TGTGCCAGCAGCTTCAGCGGGGGGGAGGTAGATACGCAGTATTTT.

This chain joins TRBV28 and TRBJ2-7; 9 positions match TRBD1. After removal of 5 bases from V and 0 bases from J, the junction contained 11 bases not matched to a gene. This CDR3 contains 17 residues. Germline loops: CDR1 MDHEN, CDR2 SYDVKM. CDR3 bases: TGTGCCAGCAGTAGGGGCGCCGGGACAGGGACCTCCTACGAGCAGTACTTC. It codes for CASSRGAGTGTSYEQYF. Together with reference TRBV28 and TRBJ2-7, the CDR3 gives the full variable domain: DVKVTQSSRYLVKRTGEKVFLECVQDMDHENMFWYRQDPGLGLRLIYFSYDVKMKEKGDIPEGYSVSREKKERFSLILESASTNQTSMYLCASSRGAGTGTSYEQYFGPGTRLTVT.

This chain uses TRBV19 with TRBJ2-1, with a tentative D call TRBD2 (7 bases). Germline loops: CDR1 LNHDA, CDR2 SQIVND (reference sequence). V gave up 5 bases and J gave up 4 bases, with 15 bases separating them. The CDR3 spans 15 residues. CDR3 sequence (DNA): TGTGCCAGTAGTCCTAGGGGGGGCCCATACAATGAGCAGTTCTTC. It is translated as CASSPRGGPYNEQFF.

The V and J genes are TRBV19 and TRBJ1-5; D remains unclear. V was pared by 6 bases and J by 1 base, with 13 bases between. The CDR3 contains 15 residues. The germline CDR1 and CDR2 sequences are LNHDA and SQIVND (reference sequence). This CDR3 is CASRTSLTSNQPQHF. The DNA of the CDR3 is TGTGCCAGTAGGACTTCACTTACAAGCAATCAGCCCCAGCATTTT. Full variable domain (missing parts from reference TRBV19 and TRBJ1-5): DGGITQSPKYLFRKEGQNVTLSCEQNLNHDAMYWYRQDPGQGLRLIYYSQIVNDFQKGDIAEGYSVSREKKESFPLTVTSAQKNPTAFYLCASRTSLTSNQPQHFGDGTRLSIL.

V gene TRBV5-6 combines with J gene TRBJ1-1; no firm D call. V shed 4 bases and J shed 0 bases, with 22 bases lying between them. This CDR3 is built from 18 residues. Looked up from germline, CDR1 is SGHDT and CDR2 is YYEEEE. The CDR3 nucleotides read TGTGCCAGCAGCCGCCGCCGGCAGGTCCCTAACCTGAACACTGAAGCTTTCTTT. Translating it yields CASSRRRQVPNLNTEAFF. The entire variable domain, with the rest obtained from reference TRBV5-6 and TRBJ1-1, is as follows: DAGVTQSPTHLIKTRGQQVTLRCSPKSGHDTVSWYQQALGQGPQFIFQYYEEEERQRGNFPDRFSGHQFPNYSSELNVNALLLGDSALYLCASSRRRQVPNLNTEAFFGQGTRLTVV.

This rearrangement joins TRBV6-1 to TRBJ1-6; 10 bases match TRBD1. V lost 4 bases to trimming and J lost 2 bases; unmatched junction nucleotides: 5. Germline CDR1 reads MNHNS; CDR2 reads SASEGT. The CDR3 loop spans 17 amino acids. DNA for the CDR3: TGTGCCAGCAGTGGGCGGACAGGGGGTCCCTATAATTCACCCCTCCACTTT. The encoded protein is CASSGRTGGPYNSPLHF.

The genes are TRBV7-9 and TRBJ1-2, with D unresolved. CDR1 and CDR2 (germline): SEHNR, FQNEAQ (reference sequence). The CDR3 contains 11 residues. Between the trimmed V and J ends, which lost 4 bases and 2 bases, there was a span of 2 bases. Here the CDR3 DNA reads TGTGCCAGCAGCTCGAACTATGGCTACACCTTC. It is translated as CASSSNYGYTF.

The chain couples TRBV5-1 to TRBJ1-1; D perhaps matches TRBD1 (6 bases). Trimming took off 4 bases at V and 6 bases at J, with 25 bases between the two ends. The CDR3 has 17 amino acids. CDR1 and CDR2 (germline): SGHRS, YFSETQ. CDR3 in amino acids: CASSPNPQGRGLAEAFF. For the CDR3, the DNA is TGCGCCAGCAGCCCGAACCCCCAGGGGCGCGGTCTAGCTGAAGCTTTCTTT.

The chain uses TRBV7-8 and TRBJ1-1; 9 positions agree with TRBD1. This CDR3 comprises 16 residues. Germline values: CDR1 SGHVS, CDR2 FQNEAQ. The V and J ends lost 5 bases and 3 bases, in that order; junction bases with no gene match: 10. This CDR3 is CASSPNLQGAYTEAFF. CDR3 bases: TGTGCCAGCAGCCCGAATTTACAGGGGGCTTACACTGAAGCTTTCTTT. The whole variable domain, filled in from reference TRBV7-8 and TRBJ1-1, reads GAGVSQSPRYKVAKRGQDVALRCDPISGHVSLFWYQQALGQGPEFLTYFQNEAQLDKSGLPSDRFFAERPEGSVSTLKIQRTQQEDSAVYLCASSPNLQGAYTEAFFGQGTRLTVV.

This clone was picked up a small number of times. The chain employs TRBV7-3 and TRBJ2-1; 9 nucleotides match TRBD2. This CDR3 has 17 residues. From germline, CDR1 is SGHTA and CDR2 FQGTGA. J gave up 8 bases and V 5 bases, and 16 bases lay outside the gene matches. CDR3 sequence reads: CASSPRGTSRLGDEQFF. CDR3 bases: TGTGCCAGCAGCCCCCGAGGGACTAGCCGTCTCGGCGATGAGCAGTTCTTC.

Here the CDR3 reads CASSPGTELHKMIEQYF. CDR3 DNA: TGCGCCAGCAGCCCCGGGACAGAGCTTCATAAGATGATTGAGCAGTACTTC. The chain links TRBV5-1 to TRBJ2-7, with 7 bases fitting TRBD1. Germline lookup yields CDR1 SGHRS and CDR2 YFSETQ. Trimming cost V 4 bases and J 7 bases; bases outside gene matches: 20. The CDR3 is 17 amino acids.

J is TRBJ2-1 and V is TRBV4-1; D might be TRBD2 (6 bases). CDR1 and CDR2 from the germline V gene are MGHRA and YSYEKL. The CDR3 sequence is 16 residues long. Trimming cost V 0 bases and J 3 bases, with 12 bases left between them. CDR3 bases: TGCGCCAGCAGCCAAGATGCCCCTAGCGACTACAATGAGCAGTTCTTC. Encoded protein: CASSQDAPSDYNEQFF.

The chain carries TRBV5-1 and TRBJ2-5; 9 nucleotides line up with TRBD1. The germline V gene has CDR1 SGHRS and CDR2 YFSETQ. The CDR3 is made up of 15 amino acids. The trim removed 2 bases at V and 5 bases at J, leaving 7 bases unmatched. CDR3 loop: CASSFRTGAVETQYF. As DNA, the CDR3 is TGCGCCAGCAGCTTCAGGACAGGGGCAGTGGAGACCCAGTACTTC.

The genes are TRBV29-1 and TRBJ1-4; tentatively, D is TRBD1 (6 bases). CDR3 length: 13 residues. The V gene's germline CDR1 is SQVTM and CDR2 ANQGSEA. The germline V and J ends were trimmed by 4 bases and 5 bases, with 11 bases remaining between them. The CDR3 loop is CSVVGGANEKLFF. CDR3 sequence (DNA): TGCAGCGTTGTTGGGGGCGCGAATGAAAAACTGTTTTTT.

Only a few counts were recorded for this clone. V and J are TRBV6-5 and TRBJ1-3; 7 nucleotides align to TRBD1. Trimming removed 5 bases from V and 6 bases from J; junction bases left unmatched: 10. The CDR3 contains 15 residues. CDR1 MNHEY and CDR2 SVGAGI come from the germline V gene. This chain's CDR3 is CASSLTGDQLNTIYF. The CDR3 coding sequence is TGTGCCAGCAGTCTCACAGGGGACCAATTAAACACCATATATTTT.

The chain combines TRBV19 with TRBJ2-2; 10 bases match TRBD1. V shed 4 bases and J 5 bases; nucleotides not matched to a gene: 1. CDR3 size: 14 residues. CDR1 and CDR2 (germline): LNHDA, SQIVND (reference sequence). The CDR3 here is CASSRGQGTGELFF. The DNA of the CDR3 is TGTGCCAGTAGTAGGGGACAGGGGACCGGGGAGCTGTTTTTT.

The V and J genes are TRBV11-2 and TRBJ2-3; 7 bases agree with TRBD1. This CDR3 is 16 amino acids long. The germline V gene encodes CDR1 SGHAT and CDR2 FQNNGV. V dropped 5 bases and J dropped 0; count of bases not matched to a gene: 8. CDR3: CASSPGGPVSTDTQYF. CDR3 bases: TGTGCCAGCAGCCCAGGGGGTCCGGTTAGCACAGATACGCAGTATTTT.

CDR3 sequence: CASSLPTGTSGQETQYF. CDR3 coding DNA: TGTGCCAGCAGCTTGCCGACCGGGACTAGCGGCCAAGAGACCCAGTACTTC. The V gene is TRBV5-6, the J gene TRBJ2-5; 11 positions match TRBD2. The CDR3 is 17 residues long. CDR1 and CDR2 (germline): SGHDT, YYEEEE. V was clipped by 1 base and J by 1 base; unmatched bases: 6.

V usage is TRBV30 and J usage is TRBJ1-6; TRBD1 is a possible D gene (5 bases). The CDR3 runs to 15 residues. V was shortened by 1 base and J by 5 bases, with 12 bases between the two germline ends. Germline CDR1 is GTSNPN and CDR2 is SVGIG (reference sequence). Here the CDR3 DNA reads TGTGCCTGGAGTGCACTGGCAGGGAATAATTCACCCCTCCACTTT. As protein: CAWSALAGNNSPLHF.

The CDR3 DNA reads TGCAGCGTTGAGTGGGGCAGGCTAAGAGGCTACACCTTC. This gives the protein CSVEWGRLRGYTF. The V call is TRBV29-1, the J call TRBJ1-2, with D possibly being TRBD1 (5 bases). The V end lost 3 bases, the J end lost 8 bases, and 16 bases lay between the germline ends. This CDR3 comprises 13 residues. Per the germline V gene, CDR1 is SQVTM and CDR2 is ANQGSEA.

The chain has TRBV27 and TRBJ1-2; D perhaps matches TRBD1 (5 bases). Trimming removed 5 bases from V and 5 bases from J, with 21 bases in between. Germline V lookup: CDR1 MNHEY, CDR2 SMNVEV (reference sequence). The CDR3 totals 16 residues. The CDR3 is CASSQRGGLGVYGYTF. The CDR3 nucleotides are TGTGCCAGCAGTCAACGCGGGGGACTGGGTGTGTATGGCTACACCTTC.